The 7 T cell receptor beta chains given below trace back to one sample, sequenced in a study of early stage breast cancer tumors. TCRdb keeps only in-frame clones here, not all; method: immunoSEQ multiplex PCR. The data hold roughly 49,000 clones, with 78% observed a single time. The sample taken for sequencing was blood. The receptors were sampled from a middle-aged person with breast cancer.

This clone was seen only a few times. The chain employs TRBV5-4 and TRBJ2-3; D perhaps matches TRBD2 (5 bases). With 1 base removed from V and 6 bases from J, the gap between germline ends came to 12 bases. There are 14 residues in the CDR3. CDR1 is SGHNT, CDR2 YYREEE, per germline (reference sequence). As DNA, the CDR3 is TGTGCCAGCAGCTTGACGCGGACTGCGGATACGCAGTATTTT. As protein: CASSLTRTADTQYF.

The chain uses TRBV9 and TRBJ2-3; either TRBD1 or TRBD2 may fit D (6 bases each). CDR1 and CDR2 (germline): SGDLS, YYNGEE. The CDR3 sequence is 15 residues long. The ends were cut back, 6 bases at V and 1 base at J, with 15 bases in the middle. The CDR3 here is CASNRGGLGTDTQYF. The CDR3 DNA reads TGTGCCAGCAACCGAGGGGGGCTCGGCACAGATACGCAGTATTTT.

This clone was picked up one time. This rearrangement joins TRBV5-4 to TRBJ2-5; possibly TRBD2 for D (6 bases). The V gene's germline CDR1 is SGHNT and CDR2 YYREEE (reference sequence). CDR3 length equals 15 residues. V was clipped by 4 bases and J by 5 bases, with 18 bases between them. CDR3 protein: CASSLPGGARETQYF. The DNA for the CDR3 is TGTGCCAGCAGCCTGCCCGGCGGGGCCCGGGAGACCCAGTACTTC.

The CDR3 DNA reads TGCGCCAGCAGCCAAGATGGGACAGGGGGCGCAGATACGCAGTATTTT. This sequence encodes CASSQDGTGGADTQYF. This chain uses TRBV4-1 with TRBJ2-3; 12 bases fit TRBD1. V trimming: 0 bases; J trimming: 4 bases; junction bases outside the gene matches: 2. The CDR3 runs to 16 residues. The V gene's germline CDR1 is MGHRA and CDR2 YSYEKL.

CDR3 sequence (DNA): TGCGCCACCTCGCCCGATACTAGCGGGAAAGTTACCGGGGAGCTGTTTTTT. This codes for CATSPDTSGKVTGELFF. This sequence joins TRBV5-1 and TRBJ2-2, with 10 bases lining up with TRBD2. The germline V gene encodes CDR1 SGHRS and CDR2 YFSETQ. This CDR3 has 17 residues. The J segment lost 5 bases and the V segment lost 9 bases, leaving 16 bases of the junction unmatched.

J is TRBJ1-2 and V is TRBV7-2; 7 bases fit TRBD1. CDR3 length: 13 amino acids. The V and J ends lost 3 bases and 5 bases, in that order; junction bases with no gene match: 3. The V gene's germline CDR1 is SGHTA and CDR2 FQGNSA. In nucleotides, the CDR3 is TGTGCCAGCAGCTTGGGACAGCTTTATGGCTACACCTTC. Encoded protein: CASSLGQLYGYTF. Full variable domain (rest looked up from reference TRBV7-2 and TRBJ1-2): GAGVSQSPSNKVTEKGKDVELRCDPISGHTALYWYRQSLGQGLEFLIYFQGNSAPDKSGLPSDRFSAERTGGSVSTLTIQRTQQEDSAVYLCASSLGQLYGYTFGSGTRLTVV.

V and J are TRBV9 and TRBJ2-7, with D perhaps TRBD1 (5 bases). The CDR3 extends over 13 amino acids. Germline V gene sequence: CDR1 SGDLS, CDR2 YYNGEE. Deletions cut 3 bases from V and 3 bases from J, with 10 bases between. This chain's CDR3 is CASSAAGFYEQYF. DNA for the CDR3: TGTGCCAGCAGCGCCGCAGGGTTCTACGAGCAGTACTTC. Full variable domain (missing parts from reference TRBV9 and TRBJ2-7): DSGVTQTPKHLITATGQRVTLRCSPRSGDLSVYWYQQSLDQGLQFLIQYYNGEERAKGNILERFSAQQFPDLHSELNLSSLELGDSALYFCASSAAGFYEQYFGPGTRLTVT.